A selection of T cell receptor beta chains follows, all from one sample in a study of blood T cell repertoires in COVID-19. Sequenced by immunoSEQ multiplex PCR; TCRdb stores in-frame clones only, minus some. The data show 360,000 or so clones, nearly 90% seen once. Sequencing input: PBMCs or T cells enriched from blood (not recorded which). Receptors originate from a woman younger than 45 who had recovered from COVID-19. The CDR3 runs from the conserved cysteine through the conserved F or W. D genes are given only for firm matches. Clone size appears in some rows only: once, few, many, or a class for an expanded clone.

j_gene: TRBJ1-2
d_gene: .
v_gene: TRBV15
abundance: few
CDR3aa: CATSRDIRDGYTF
CDR3nt: TGTGCCACCAGCAGAGATATCAGGGATGGCTACACCTTC

j_gene: TRBJ1-1
d_gene: .
v_gene: TRBV28
abundance: few
CDR3aa: CATFAMNTEAFF
CDR3nt: TGTGCCACCTTCGCGATGAACACTGAAGCTTTCTTT

j_gene: TRBJ2-3
d_gene: TRBD2
v_gene: TRBV19
abundance: .
CDR3aa: CASSPFRTGATSGDTDTQYF
CDR3nt: TGTGCCAGTAGTCCCTTCCGGACTGGTGCGACTAGCGGGGACACAGATACGCAGTATTTT

j_gene: TRBJ2-7
d_gene: TRBD2
v_gene: TRBV6-5
abundance: .
CDR3aa: CASSPTGAGAYEQYF
CDR3nt: TGTGCCAGCAGCCCGACCGGAGCGGGAGCCTACGAGCAGTACTTC

j_gene: TRBJ1-4
d_gene: TRBD1
v_gene: TRBV11-2
abundance: once
CDR3aa: CASSLTGTGGRNEKLFF
CDR3nt: TGTGCCAGCAGCTTGACCGGGACAGGGGGAAGGAATGAAAAACTGTTTTTT

j_gene: TRBJ2-7
d_gene: .
v_gene: TRBV6-1
abundance: once
CDR3aa: CASSEGGHHSYEQYF
CDR3nt: TGTGCCAGCAGTGAAGGAGGACATCACTCCTACGAGCAGTACTTC

j_gene: TRBJ1-2
d_gene: TRBD1
v_gene: TRBV3-1/TRBV3-2
abundance: .
CDR3aa: CASSPSMGQGARGYTF
CDR3nt: TGTGCCAGCAGCCCCTCGATGGGACAGGGGGCGCGTGGCTACACCTTC

j_gene: TRBJ2-7
d_gene: TRBD2
v_gene: TRBV27
abundance: once
CDR3aa: CASSPTPIAGVYYEQYF
CDR3nt: TGTGCCAGCAGCCCAACCCCGATAGCGGGAGTATACTACGAGCAGTACTTC

j_gene: TRBJ2-1
d_gene: TRBD1
v_gene: TRBV7-9
abundance: .
CDR3aa: CASSLADRTGYNEQFF
CDR3nt: TGTGCCAGCAGCTTAGCGGATAGGACAGGGTACAATGAGCAGTTCTTC

j_gene: TRBJ2-1
d_gene: TRBD2
v_gene: TRBV5-5
abundance: few
CDR3aa: CASSPGLAGHNEQFF
CDR3nt: TGTGCCAGCAGCCCGGGACTAGCGGGGCACAATGAGCAGTTCTTC

j_gene: TRBJ1-2
d_gene: .
v_gene: TRBV19
abundance: .
CDR3aa: CASTNSYGYTF
CDR3nt: TGTGCCAGTACCAACAGCTATGGCTACACCTTC

j_gene: TRBJ1-3
d_gene: TRBD1
v_gene: TRBV11-2
abundance: .
CDR3aa: CASSLGQGVGNTIYF
CDR3nt: TGTGCCAGCAGCTTGGGACAGGGGGTCGGAAACACCATATATTTT

j_gene: TRBJ2-7
d_gene: .
v_gene: TRBV28
abundance: .
CDR3aa: CASSPRAGAVSYEQYF
CDR3nt: TGTGCCAGCAGTCCCCGGGCAGGGGCCGTCTCCTACGAGCAGTACTTC

j_gene: TRBJ1-1
d_gene: .
v_gene: TRBV11-2
abundance: few
CDR3aa: CASSLRTEAFF
CDR3nt: TGTGCCAGCAGCCTCCGGACTGAAGCTTTCTTT

j_gene: TRBJ1-5
d_gene: TRBD1
v_gene: TRBV2
abundance: once
CDR3aa: CASRPHRGPGNQPQHF
CDR3nt: TGTGCCAGCAGACCCCACAGGGGGCCGGGCAATCAGCCCCAGCATTTT

j_gene: TRBJ2-5
d_gene: TRBD2
v_gene: TRBV4-1
abundance: .
CDR3aa: CASSQDGTSGVKETQYF
CDR3nt: TGCGCCAGCAGCCAAGATGGAACTAGCGGGGTCAAAGAGACCCAGTACTTC

j_gene: TRBJ1-2
d_gene: TRBD1
v_gene: TRBV28
abundance: .
CDR3aa: CASSWDSYYGYTF
CDR3nt: TGTGCCAGCAGTTGGGACAGCTACTATGGCTACACCTTC

j_gene: TRBJ1-2
d_gene: .
v_gene: TRBV18
abundance: .
CDR3aa: CASSPPGDGYTF
CDR3nt: TGTGCCAGCTCACCGCCGGGGGATGGCTACACCTTC

j_gene: TRBJ1-2
d_gene: TRBD1
v_gene: TRBV29-1
abundance: .
CDR3aa: CSVETGETSGYTF
CDR3nt: TGCAGCGTTGAAACAGGGGAAACCAGCGGCTACACCTTC

j_gene: TRBJ2-1
d_gene: TRBD2
v_gene: TRBV2
abundance: .
CDR3aa: CASSASGTSSDEQFF
CDR3nt: TGTGCCAGCAGTGCGTCCGGGACTAGTAGCGATGAGCAGTTCTTC

j_gene: TRBJ1-4
d_gene: TRBD1
v_gene: TRBV7-9
abundance: .
CDR3aa: CATSQGDAEKLFF
CDR3nt: TGTGCCACCTCACAGGGGGACGCCGAAAAACTGTTTTTT

j_gene: TRBJ1-2
d_gene: .
v_gene: TRBV28
abundance: .
CDR3aa: CASSLNSLYGYTF
CDR3nt: TGTGCCAGCAGTTTAAACAGCCTCTATGGCTACACCTTC

j_gene: TRBJ1-1
d_gene: .
v_gene: TRBV2
abundance: .
CDR3aa: CASSDVGGGTEAFF
CDR3nt: TGTGCCAGCAGTGATGTAGGTGGGGGGACTGAAGCTTTCTTT

j_gene: TRBJ1-1
d_gene: .
v_gene: TRBV18
abundance: .
CDR3aa: CASSFRNTEAFF
CDR3nt: TGTGCCAGCTCTTTTCGGAACACTGAAGCTTTCTTT

j_gene: TRBJ1-5
d_gene: .
v_gene: TRBV5-8
abundance: once
CDR3aa: CASSLVLTRFSNQPQHF
CDR3nt: TGTGCCAGCAGCTTGGTCCTAACCCGTTTTAGCAATCAGCCCCAGCATTTT

j_gene: TRBJ2-5
d_gene: .
v_gene: TRBV12-3/TRBV12-4
abundance: .
CDR3aa: CASSSFVTQYF
CDR3nt: TGTGCCAGCAGTTCCTTCGTGACCCAGTACTTC

j_gene: TRBJ2-5
d_gene: .
v_gene: TRBV4-2
abundance: .
CDR3aa: CASSGGPGETQYF
CDR3nt: TGTGCCAGCAGCGGAGGGCCGGGAGAGACCCAGTACTTC

j_gene: TRBJ1-6
d_gene: .
v_gene: TRBV13
abundance: .
CDR3aa: CASSPRSSGSPLHF
CDR3nt: TGTGCCAGCAGCCCCAGGTCGTCCGGTTCACCCCTCCACTTT

j_gene: TRBJ1-6
d_gene: .
v_gene: TRBV19
abundance: .
CDR3aa: CASSILGGNSPLHF
CDR3nt: TGTGCCAGTAGTATACTCGGCGGGAATTCACCCCTCCACTTT

j_gene: TRBJ2-7
d_gene: TRBD2
v_gene: TRBV5-6
abundance: .
CDR3aa: CASSSNPTSGGYYEQYF
CDR3nt: TGTGCCAGCAGCTCTAACCCGACTAGCGGGGGATACTACGAGCAGTACTTC

j_gene: TRBJ1-6
d_gene: .
v_gene: TRBV10-3
abundance: many
CDR3aa: CAISEGTNYSPLHF
CDR3nt: TGTGCCATCAGTGAGGGGACAAACTACTCACCCCTCCACTTT

j_gene: TRBJ1-2
d_gene: .
v_gene: TRBV12-3/TRBV12-4
abundance: .
CDR3aa: CASSLGGQQGYTF
CDR3nt: TGTGCCAGCAGTTTAGGAGGTCAGCAGGGCTACACCTTC

j_gene: TRBJ1-3
d_gene: .
v_gene: TRBV19
abundance: .
CDR3aa: CASSHRTAGNTIYF
CDR3nt: TGTGCCAGTAGTCATCGGACAGCCGGAAACACCATATATTTT

j_gene: TRBJ1-4
d_gene: TRBD1
v_gene: TRBV11-2
abundance: .
CDR3aa: CASSPDRVANEKLFF
CDR3nt: TGTGCCAGCAGCCCAGACAGGGTAGCTAATGAAAAACTGTTTTTT

j_gene: TRBJ2-1
d_gene: TRBD1
v_gene: TRBV6-6
abundance: .
CDR3aa: CASSSSIGTGWGEQFF
CDR3nt: TGTGCCAGCAGTTCCTCGATCGGGACAGGGTGGGGTGAGCAGTTCTTC